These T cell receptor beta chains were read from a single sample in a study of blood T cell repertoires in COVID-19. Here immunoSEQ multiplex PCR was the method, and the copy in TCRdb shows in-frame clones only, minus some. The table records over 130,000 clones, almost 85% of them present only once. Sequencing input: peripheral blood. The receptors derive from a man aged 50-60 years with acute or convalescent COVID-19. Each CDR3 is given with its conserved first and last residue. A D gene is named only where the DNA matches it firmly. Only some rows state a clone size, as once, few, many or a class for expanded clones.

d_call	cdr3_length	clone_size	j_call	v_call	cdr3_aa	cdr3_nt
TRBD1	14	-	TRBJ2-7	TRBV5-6	CASSSGTGFYEQYF	TGTGCCAGCAGCTCCGGGACAGGGTTCTACGAGCAGTACTTC
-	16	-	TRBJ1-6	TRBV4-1	CASSQTPQGISSPLHF	TGCGCCAGCAGCCAAACCCCACAGGGTATTAGTTCACCCCTCCACTTT
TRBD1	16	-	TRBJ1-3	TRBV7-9	CASSLPAGGTGNTIYF	TGTGCCAGCAGCTTACCGGCAGGGGGGACTGGAAACACCATATATTTT
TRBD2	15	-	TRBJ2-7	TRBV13	CASSLGLASGYEQYF	TGTGCCAGCAGCTTAGGCCTCGCTAGCGGCTACGAGCAGTACTTC
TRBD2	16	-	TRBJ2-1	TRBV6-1	CASSESGRAPYNEQFF	TGTGCCAGCAGTGAAAGCGGGAGGGCCCCCTACAATGAGCAGTTCTTC
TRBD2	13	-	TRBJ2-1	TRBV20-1	CSASALAVNEQFF	TGCAGTGCTAGTGCACTAGCGGTCAATGAGCAGTTCTTC
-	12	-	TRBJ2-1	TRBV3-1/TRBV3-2	CASSPGYNEQFF	TGTGCCAGCAGCCCCGGTTACAATGAGCAGTTCTTC
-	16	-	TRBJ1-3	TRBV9	CASSLSGRFSGNTIYF	TGTGCCAGCAGCCTCAGCGGACGGTTCTCAGGAAACACCATATATTTT
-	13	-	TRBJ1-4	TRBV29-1	CSVARATNEKLFF	TGCAGCGTTGCCAGGGCCACTAATGAAAAACTGTTTTTT
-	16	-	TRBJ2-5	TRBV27	CASSFGGTRYQETQYF	TGTGCCAGCAGTTTTGGAGGGACGCGGTACCAAGAGACCCAGTACTTC
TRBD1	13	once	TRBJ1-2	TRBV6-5	CASGLQGNYGYTF	TGTGCCAGCGGACTACAGGGGAACTATGGCTACACCTTC
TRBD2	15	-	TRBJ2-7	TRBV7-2	CASSWETSGRLEQYF	TGTGCCAGCAGCTGGGAGACTAGCGGGAGACTCGAGCAGTACTTC
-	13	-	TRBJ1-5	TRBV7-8	CASSDSPGQPQHF	TGTGCCAGCAGCGATTCCCCCGGGCAGCCCCAGCATTTT
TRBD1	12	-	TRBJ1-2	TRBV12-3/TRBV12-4	CASSKTGNGYTF	TGTGCCAGCAGTAAGACAGGGAACGGCTACACCTTC
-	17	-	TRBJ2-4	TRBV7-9	CASSLNRETLAKNIQYF	TGTGCCAGCAGCTTAAACAGGGAGACCTTAGCCAAAAACATTCAGTACTTC
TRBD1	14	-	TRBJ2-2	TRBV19	CATKTGTNTGELFF	TGTGCCACGAAGACAGGGACGAACACCGGGGAGCTGTTTTTT
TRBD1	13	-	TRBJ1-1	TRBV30	CAFHRGWNTEAFF	TGTGCCTTTCACAGGGGGTGGAACACTGAAGCTTTCTTT
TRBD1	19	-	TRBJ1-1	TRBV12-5	CASGLVLTQFRQGEAEAFF	TGTGCTAGTGGTTTGGTACTCACCCAATTCCGACAGGGGGAAGCTGAAGCTTTCTTT
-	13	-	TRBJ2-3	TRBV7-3	CASSLQGPDTQYF	TGTGCCAGCAGCTTACAGGGCCCAGATACGCAGTATTTT
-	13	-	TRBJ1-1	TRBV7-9	CASSLESNTEAFF	TGTGCCAGCAGCTTAGAGAGTAACACTGAAGCTTTCTTT
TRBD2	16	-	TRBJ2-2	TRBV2	CASSGTSGGNTGELFF	TGTGCCAGCAGTGGGACTAGCGGGGGGAACACCGGGGAGCTGTTTTTT
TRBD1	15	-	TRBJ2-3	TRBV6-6	CASSYTGQHTDTQYF	TGTGCCAGCAGTTACACGGGACAGCACACAGATACGCAGTATTTT
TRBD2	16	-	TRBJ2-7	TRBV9	CASSQRLAGGFYEQYF	TGTGCCAGCAGCCAGAGACTAGCGGGGGGTTTTTACGAGCAGTACTTC
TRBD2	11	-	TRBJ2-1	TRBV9	CASSRGGPEFF	TGTGCCAGCAGCCGGGGGGGCCCGGAGTTCTTC
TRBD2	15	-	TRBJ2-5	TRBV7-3	CASSFGGAGSETQYF	TGTGCCAGCAGCTTCGGGGGGGCTGGTTCAGAGACCCAGTACTTC
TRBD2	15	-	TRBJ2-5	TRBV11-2	CASSLGPSGKETQYF	TGTGCCAGCAGCTTAGGCCCTAGCGGGAAAGAGACCCAGTACTTC